Listed below are T cell receptor beta chains from one sample, sequenced in a study of Ad26.COV2.S vaccination and SARS-CoV-2 variants. Clones were sequenced by immunoSEQ multiplex PCR, and TCRdb holds only the in-frame ones, with some missing. The data show about 440,000 clones, 80% to 95% seen once. The sample was peripheral blood, taken in a trial of Ad26.COV2.S vaccine versus placebo. These receptors were taken from a person between 18 and 59 years old who received the Ad26.COV2.S COVID-19 vaccine or a placebo. The conserved cysteine and the conserved F or W are not part of the CDR3 here. The order of the fields is J gene, V gene, CDR3 protein.

j_gene: TRBJ2-2; v_gene: TRBV28; CDR3aa: ASSPTTASGELF
j_gene: TRBJ1-5; v_gene: TRBV2; CDR3aa: ASLAMSNQPQH
j_gene: TRBJ2-7; v_gene: TRBV6-1; CDR3aa: ASSEVDSRSYEQY
j_gene: TRBJ1-2; v_gene: TRBV6-5; CDR3aa: ASSYGTGKYGYT
j_gene: TRBJ2-1; v_gene: TRBV7-2; CDR3aa: ASSLGTGRVGGQF
j_gene: TRBJ2-7; v_gene: TRBV28; CDR3aa: ASSFDLRSYEQY
j_gene: TRBJ1-2; v_gene: TRBV2; CDR3aa: ASRRGPNYGYT
j_gene: TRBJ2-3; v_gene: TRBV6-2/TRBV6-3; CDR3aa: ASSYSEQDSTDTQY
j_gene: TRBJ1-4; v_gene: TRBV28; CDR3aa: ASSQPGQDSATNEKLF
j_gene: TRBJ2-5; v_gene: TRBV15; CDR3aa: ATSRVREGQETQY
j_gene: TRBJ2-5; v_gene: TRBV2; CDR3aa: ASKRLNAGETQY
j_gene: TRBJ1-3; v_gene: TRBV9; CDR3aa: ASSGRDGTSGNTIY
j_gene: TRBJ2-5; v_gene: TRBV19; CDR3aa: ASRWGETQY
j_gene: TRBJ2-3; v_gene: TRBV11-3; CDR3aa: ASSRGANTDTQY
j_gene: TRBJ2-5; v_gene: TRBV11-2; CDR3aa: ASSLRETQY
j_gene: TRBJ1-4; v_gene: TRBV6-1; CDR3aa: ASSDRTYNEKLF
j_gene: TRBJ2-2; v_gene: TRBV6-5; CDR3aa: ASSRATGELF
j_gene: TRBJ1-2; v_gene: TRBV19; CDR3aa: ASSIGYGYT
j_gene: TRBJ1-4; v_gene: TRBV14; CDR3aa: ASSQGAATNEKLF
j_gene: TRBJ2-3; v_gene: TRBV12-3/TRBV12-4; CDR3aa: ASRPDGDTQY
j_gene: TRBJ2-6; v_gene: TRBV19; CDR3aa: ASSVRVSGANVLT
j_gene: TRBJ2-7; v_gene: TRBV11-2; CDR3aa: ASSLVYPKDREQY
j_gene: TRBJ2-7; v_gene: TRBV7-9; CDR3aa: ASSPRTELGQY
j_gene: TRBJ2-1; v_gene: TRBV27; CDR3aa: ASSLSRTGGKEQF
j_gene: TRBJ2-7; v_gene: TRBV2; CDR3aa: ASSYLAGPKEEY
j_gene: TRBJ2-3; v_gene: TRBV5-1; CDR3aa: ASSLGLAGGLDTQY
j_gene: TRBJ1-1; v_gene: TRBV5-6; CDR3aa: ASSLSASQEYTEAF
j_gene: TRBJ2-5; v_gene: TRBV9; CDR3aa: ASSVLSGYQETQY
j_gene: TRBJ1-6; v_gene: TRBV7-9; CDR3aa: ASSLGNSPLH
j_gene: TRBJ2-2; v_gene: TRBV5-6; CDR3aa: ASSTDRPYTGELF